This T cell receptor (beta chain) was sequenced in a study of technical replicates of blood from several donors. Looked up from germline, CDR1 is SGDLS and CDR2 is YYNGEE. This CDR3 region has 15 residues. With 0 bases removed from V and 1 base from J, the gap between germline ends came to 10 bases. Here immunoSEQ multiplex PCR was the method, and the copy in TCRdb shows in-frame clones only, minus some. The sample comprises around 100,000 clones, about 95% of which are singletons, and approximately 0.33% rests with the top ten. V usage is TRBV9 and J usage is TRBJ1-2; TRBD1 is a possible D gene (5 bases). The material sequenced was T cells isolated from PBMCs. This receptor was identified in a human donor in good health. CDR3 sequence: CASSVGTTVNYGYTF. The CDR3 DNA reads as TGTGCCAGCAGCGTAGGGACGACAGTTAACTATGGCTACACCTTC.